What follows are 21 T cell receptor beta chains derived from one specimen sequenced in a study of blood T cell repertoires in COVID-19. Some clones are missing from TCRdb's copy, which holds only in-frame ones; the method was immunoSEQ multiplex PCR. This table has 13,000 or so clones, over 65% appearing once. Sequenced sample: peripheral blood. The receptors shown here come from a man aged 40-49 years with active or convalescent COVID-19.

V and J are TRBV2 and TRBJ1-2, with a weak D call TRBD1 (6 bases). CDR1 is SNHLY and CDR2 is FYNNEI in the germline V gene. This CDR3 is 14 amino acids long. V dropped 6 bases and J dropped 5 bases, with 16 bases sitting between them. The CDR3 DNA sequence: TGTGCCAGCAGAGAACCGGGACACTTTTATGGCTACACCTTC. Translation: CASREPGHFYGYTF.

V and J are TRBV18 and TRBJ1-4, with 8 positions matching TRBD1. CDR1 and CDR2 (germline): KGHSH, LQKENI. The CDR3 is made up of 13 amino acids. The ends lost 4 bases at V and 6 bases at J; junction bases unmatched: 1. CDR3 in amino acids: CASSLDRDEKLFF. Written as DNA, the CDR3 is TGTGCCAGCTCACTGGACAGGGATGAAAAACTGTTTTTT. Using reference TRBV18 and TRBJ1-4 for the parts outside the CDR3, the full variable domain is NAGVMQNPRHLVRRRGQEARLRCSPMKGHSHVYWYRQLPEEGLKFMVYLQKENIIDESGMPKERFSAEFPKEGPSILRIQQVVRGDSAAYFCASSLDRDEKLFFGSGTQLSVL.

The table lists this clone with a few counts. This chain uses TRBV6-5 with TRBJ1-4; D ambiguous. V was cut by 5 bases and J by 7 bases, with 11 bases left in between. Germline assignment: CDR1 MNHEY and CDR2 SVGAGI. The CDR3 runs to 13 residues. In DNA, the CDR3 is TGTGCCAGCAGTCCTCGGGATTCTGAAAAACTGTTTTTT. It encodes CASSPRDSEKLFF.

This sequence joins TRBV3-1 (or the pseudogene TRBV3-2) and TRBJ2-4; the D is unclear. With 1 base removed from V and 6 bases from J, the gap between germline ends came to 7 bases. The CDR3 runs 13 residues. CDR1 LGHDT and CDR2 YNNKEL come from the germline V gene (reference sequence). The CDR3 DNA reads TGTGCCAGCAGCCAAGCAGCAGGAAACATTCAGTACTTC. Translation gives CASSQAAGNIQYF.

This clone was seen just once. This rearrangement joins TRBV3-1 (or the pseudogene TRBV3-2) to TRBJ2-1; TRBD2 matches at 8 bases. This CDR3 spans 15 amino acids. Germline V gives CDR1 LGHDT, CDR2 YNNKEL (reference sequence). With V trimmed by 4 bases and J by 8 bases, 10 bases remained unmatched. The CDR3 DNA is TGTGCCAGCAGCCCCGGGGGGGCGCGTTTTTATGAGCAGTTCTTC. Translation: CASSPGGARFYEQFF.

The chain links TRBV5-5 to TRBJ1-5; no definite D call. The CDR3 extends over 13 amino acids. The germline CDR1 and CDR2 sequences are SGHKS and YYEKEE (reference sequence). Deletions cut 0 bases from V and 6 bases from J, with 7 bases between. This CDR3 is CASSLGPGQPQHF. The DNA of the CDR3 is TGTGCCAGCAGCTTGGGACCGGGTCAGCCCCAGCATTTT.

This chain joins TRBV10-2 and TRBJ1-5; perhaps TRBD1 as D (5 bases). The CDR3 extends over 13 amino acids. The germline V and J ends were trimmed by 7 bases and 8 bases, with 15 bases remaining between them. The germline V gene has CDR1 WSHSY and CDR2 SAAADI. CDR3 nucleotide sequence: TGCGCCAGCACCAAACAGGAGAAGGAGCCCCAGCATTTT. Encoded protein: CASTKQEKEPQHF.

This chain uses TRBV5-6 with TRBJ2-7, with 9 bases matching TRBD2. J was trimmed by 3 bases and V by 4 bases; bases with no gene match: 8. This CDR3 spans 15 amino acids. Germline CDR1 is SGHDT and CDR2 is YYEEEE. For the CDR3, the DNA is TGTGCCAGCAGCGCCGGACTAGCGCTAAACTACGAGCAGTACTTC. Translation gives CASSAGLALNYEQYF.

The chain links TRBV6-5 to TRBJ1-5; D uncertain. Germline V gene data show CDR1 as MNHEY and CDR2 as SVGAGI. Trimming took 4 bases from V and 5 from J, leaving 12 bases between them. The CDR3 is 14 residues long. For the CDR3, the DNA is TGTGCCAGCAGTTCAGACACACAATATCAGCCCCAGCATTTT. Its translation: CASSSDTQYQPQHF.

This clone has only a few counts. CDR3 DNA: TGTGCCAGCAGCTTAGCGCAGGGGCCCAATCAGCCCCAGCATTTT. Protein: CASSLAQGPNQPQHF. The chain carries TRBV7-9 and TRBJ1-5; the D gene is possibly TRBD1 (6 bases). The CDR3 spans 15 residues. CDR1 and CDR2 from the germline V gene are SEHNR and FQNEAQ (reference sequence). V was trimmed by 0 bases and J by 3 bases, leaving 9 bases between them.

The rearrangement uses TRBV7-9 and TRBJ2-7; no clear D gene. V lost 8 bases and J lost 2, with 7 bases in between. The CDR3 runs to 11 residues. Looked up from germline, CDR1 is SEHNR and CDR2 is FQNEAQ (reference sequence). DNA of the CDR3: TGTGCCAGCGGCCCCACCTACGAGCAGTACTTC. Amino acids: CASGPTYEQYF.

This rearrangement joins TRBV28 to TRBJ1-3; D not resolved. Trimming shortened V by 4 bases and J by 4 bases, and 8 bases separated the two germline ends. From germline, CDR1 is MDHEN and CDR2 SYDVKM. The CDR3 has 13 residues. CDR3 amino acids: CASSSSEGNTIYF. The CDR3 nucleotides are TGTGCCAGCAGTTCGAGCGAGGGAAACACCATATATTTT.

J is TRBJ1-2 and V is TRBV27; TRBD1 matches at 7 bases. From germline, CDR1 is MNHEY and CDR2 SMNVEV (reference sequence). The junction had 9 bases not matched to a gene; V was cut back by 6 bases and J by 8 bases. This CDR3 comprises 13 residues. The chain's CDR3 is CASSRQGRGGYTF. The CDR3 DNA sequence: TGTGCCAGCAGCCGACAGGGAAGAGGGGGCTACACCTTC.

The CDR3 DNA follows: TGTGCCAGTAGTATATTAGGGGGCAATCAGCCCCAGCATTTT. It codes for CASSILGGNQPQHF. The chain employs TRBV19 and TRBJ1-5; D perhaps matches TRBD1 (5 bases). With 2 bases removed from V and 2 bases from J, the gap between germline ends came to 7 bases. The germline CDR1 and CDR2 sequences are LNHDA and SQIVND (reference sequence). The CDR3 is made up of 14 amino acids. Combining the CDR3 with reference TRBV19 and TRBJ1-5 gives the whole variable domain DGGITQSPKYLFRKEGQNVTLSCEQNLNHDAMYWYRQDPGQGLRLIYYSQIVNDFQKGDIAEGYSVSREKKESFPLTVTSAQKNPTAFYLCASSILGGNQPQHFGDGTRLSIL.

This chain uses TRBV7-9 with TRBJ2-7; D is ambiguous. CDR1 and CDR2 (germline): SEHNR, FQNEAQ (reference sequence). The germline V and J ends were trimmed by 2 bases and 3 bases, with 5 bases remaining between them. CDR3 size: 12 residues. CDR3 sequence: CASSLSGYEQYF. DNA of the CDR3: TGTGCCAGCAGCTTATCAGGCTACGAGCAGTACTTC. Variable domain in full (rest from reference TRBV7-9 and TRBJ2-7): DTGVSQNPRHKITKRGQNVTFRCDPISEHNRLYWYRQTLGQGPEFLTYFQNEAQLEKSRLLSDRFSAERPKGSFSTLEIQRTEQGDSAMYLCASSLSGYEQYFGPGTRLTVT.

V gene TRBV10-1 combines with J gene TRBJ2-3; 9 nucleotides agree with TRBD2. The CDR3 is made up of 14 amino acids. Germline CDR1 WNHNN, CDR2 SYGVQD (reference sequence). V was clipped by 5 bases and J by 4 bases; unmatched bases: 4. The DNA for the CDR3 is TGCGCCAGCAGTCTAGCGGGGCCGGCAGATACGCAGTATTTT. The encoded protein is CASSLAGPADTQYF.

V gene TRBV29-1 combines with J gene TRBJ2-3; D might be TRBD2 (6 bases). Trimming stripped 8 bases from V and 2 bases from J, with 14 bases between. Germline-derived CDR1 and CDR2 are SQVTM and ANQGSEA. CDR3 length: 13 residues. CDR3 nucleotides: TGCAGCCTTTCCGGGACTGTCACAGATACGCAGTATTTT. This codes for CSLSGTVTDTQYF.

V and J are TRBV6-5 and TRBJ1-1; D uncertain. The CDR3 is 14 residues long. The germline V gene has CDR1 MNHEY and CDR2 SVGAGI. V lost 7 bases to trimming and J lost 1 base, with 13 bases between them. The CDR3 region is CASTREGGNTEAFF. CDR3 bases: TGTGCCAGCACGCGAGAGGGCGGGAACACTGAAGCTTTCTTT.

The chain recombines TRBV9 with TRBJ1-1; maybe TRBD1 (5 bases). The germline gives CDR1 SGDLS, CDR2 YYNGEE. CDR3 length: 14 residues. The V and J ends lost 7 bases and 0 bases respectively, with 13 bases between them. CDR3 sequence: CASGSGVMNTEAFF. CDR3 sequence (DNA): TGTGCCAGCGGTTCGGGGGTCATGAACACTGAAGCTTTCTTT.

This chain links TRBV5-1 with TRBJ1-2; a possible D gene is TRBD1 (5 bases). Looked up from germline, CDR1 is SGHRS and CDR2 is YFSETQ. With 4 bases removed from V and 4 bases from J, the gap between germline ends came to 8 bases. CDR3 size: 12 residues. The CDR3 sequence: CASSLQGYGYTF. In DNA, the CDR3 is TGCGCCAGCAGCCTCCAGGGCTATGGCTACACCTTC. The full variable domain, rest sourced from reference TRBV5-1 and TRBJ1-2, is KAGVTQTPRYLIKTRGQQVTLSCSPISGHRSVSWYQQTPGQGLQFLFEYFSETQRNKGNFPGRFSGRQFSNSRSEMNVSTLELGDSALYLCASSLQGYGYTFGSGTRLTVV.

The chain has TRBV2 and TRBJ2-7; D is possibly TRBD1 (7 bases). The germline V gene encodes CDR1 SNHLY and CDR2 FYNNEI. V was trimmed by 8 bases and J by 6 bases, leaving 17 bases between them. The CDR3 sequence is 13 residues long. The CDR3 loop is CASQEGAVGEQYF. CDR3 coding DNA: TGTGCCAGCCAGGAGGGGGCAGTGGGCGAGCAGTACTTC.